The present TCR beta chain was sequenced within a study of cytotoxic CD8 clonotypes in ibrutinib-treated CLL. Study summary: 11 relapsed/refractory, some 14 treatment-naive; 17 IGHV unmutated.

In this sample, this clone turned up a few times. Generated by immunoSEQ multiplex PCR, the TCRdb table keeps only in-frame clones and is missing some. The table lists tens of thousands of clones, over 60% of them singletons, with about 22% in the top ten. Germline trimming cut 5 bases from V and 8 bases from J; bases unmatched to any gene: 11. Germline loops: CDR1 LNHDA, CDR2 SQIVND (reference sequence). The CDR3 extends over 14 amino acids. V gene TRBV19 combines with J gene TRBJ1-2; 7 positions match TRBD1. The clonotype was recovered from a human donor with chronic lymphocytic leukemia. The source material was PBMCs, sampled after 24 months of ibrutinib treatment. The CDR3, as DNA: TGTGCCAGTAGTCAGGACAGGACGTTCGGAGGCTACACCTTC. It is translated as CASSQDRTFGGYTF.